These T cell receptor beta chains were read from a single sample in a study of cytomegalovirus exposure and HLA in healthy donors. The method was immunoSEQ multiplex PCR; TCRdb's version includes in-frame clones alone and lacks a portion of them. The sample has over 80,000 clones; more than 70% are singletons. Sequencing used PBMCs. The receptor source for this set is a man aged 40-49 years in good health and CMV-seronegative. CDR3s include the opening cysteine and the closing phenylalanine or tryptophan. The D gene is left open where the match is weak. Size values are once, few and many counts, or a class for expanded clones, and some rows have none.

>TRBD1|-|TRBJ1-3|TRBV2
TGTGCCAGCAGCGACAGGGACGCTGGAAACACCATATATTTT
CASSDRDAGNTIYF
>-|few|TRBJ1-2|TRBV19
TGTGCCAGTAGTCCCCCTTTGAGGCTCTATGGCTACACCTTC
CASSPPLRLYGYTF
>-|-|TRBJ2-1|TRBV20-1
TGCAGTGGATGCGATGGCAATGAGCAGTTCTTC
CSGCDGNEQFF
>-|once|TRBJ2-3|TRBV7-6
TGTGCCAGCAGCTTAGCGTTCTCTCGCACAGATACGCAGTATTTT
CASSLAFSRTDTQYF
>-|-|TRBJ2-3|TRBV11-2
TGTGCCAGCACCTTATCCGGGACTAGCACAGATACGCAGTATTTT
CASTLSGTSTDTQYF
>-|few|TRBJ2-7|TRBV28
TGTGCCAGCAGACCTGACACGACGTCGCTGTACGAGCAGTACTTC
CASRPDTTSLYEQYF
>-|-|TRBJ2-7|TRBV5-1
TGCGCCAACACCCGGCAGGGCCTGCACGAGCAGTACTTC
CANTRQGLHEQYF
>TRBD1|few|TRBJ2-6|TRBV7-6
TGTGCCAGCAGCTTAGGGGCGGACAGGGGGCAAACCAACGTCCTGACTTTC
CASSLGADRGQTNVLTF
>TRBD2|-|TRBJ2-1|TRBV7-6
TGTGCCAGCAGCTTAGCCATCGGACTAGCGGGGGGGAATGAGCAGTTCTTC
CASSLAIGLAGGNEQFF
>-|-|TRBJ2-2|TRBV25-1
TGTGCCAGCAGTGAAGCGGGCCTAGCGAGGACCGGGGAGCTGTTTTTT
CASSEAGLARTGELFF
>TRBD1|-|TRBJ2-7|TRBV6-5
TGTGCCAGCACCACGGGACAGGTGACCGAGCAGTACTTC
CASTTGQVTEQYF
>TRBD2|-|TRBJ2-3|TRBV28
TGTGCCAGCGCTGGCCTTTTCGGGGGGGCATATACGCAGTATTTT
CASAGLFGGAYTQYF
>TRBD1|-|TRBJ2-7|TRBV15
TGTGCCACCAGTGACAGGGGCTCCTACGAGCAGTACTTC
CATSDRGSYEQYF
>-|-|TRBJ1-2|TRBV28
TGTGCCGTACAGGGTAACTATGGCTACACCTTC
CAVQGNYGYTF
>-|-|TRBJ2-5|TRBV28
TGTGCCAGCAGTTTCGGACAACTTCAAGAGACCCAGTACTTC
CASSFGQLQETQYF
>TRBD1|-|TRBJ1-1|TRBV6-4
TGTGCCAGCAGTGGGGGGGACAGGGCTGAAGCTTTCTTT
CASSGGDRAEAFF
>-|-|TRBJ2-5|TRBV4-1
TGCGCCAGCAGCCAAGTGGAAGGACAGTGGGAGACCCAGTACTTC
CASSQVEGQWETQYF
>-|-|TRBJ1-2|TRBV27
TGTGCCAGCAGTTTATCGATTGGAGGGAACTATGGCTACACCTTC
CASSLSIGGNYGYTF
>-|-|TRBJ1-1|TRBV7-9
TGTGCCAGCAGCTCTGCCGACAGAACAGCTTTCTTT
CASSSADRTAFF
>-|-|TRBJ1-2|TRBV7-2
TGTGCCAGCAGGCGTCAGGGGACCCTTGGCTACACCTTC
CASRRQGTLGYTF
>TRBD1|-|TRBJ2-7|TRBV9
TGTGCCAGCAGCGGGACAGGGGGCTTCGAGCAGTACTTC
CASSGTGGFEQYF
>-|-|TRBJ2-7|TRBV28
TGTGCCAGCAGTCCGCCGGGAACTAGCTCCTACGAGCAGTACTTC
CASSPPGTSSYEQYF
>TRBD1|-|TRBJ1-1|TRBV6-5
TGTGCCACCGGACAGGGTTTAGCCACTGAAGCTTTCTTT
CATGQGLATEAFF
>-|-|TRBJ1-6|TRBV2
TGTGCCAGCAGTGTATCCTTTAATTCACCCCTCCACTTT
CASSVSFNSPLHF
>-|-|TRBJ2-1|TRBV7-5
TGTGTCAGACTCCAACGCACGGGGGGGTACAATGAGCAGTTCTTC
CVRLQRTGGYNEQFF
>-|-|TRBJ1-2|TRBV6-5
TGTGCCAGCAGACAAAACAGGGAATCCATCTATGGCTACACCTTC
CASRQNRESIYGYTF
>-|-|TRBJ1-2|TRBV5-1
TGCGCCAGCAGCTTAAGCGGCTCCATGACCTATGGCTACACCTTC
CASSLSGSMTYGYTF
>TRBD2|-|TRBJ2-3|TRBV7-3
TGTGCCAGCAGCTCAGGGGCGGGGGGGGGAGATACGCAGTATTTT
CASSSGAGGGDTQYF
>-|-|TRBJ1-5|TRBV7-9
TGTTCCAGCAGTTCTCTCCCCGGCAGCGGGGAGCAGCCCCAGCATTTT
CSSSSLPGSGEQPQHF
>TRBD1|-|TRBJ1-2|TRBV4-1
TGCGCCAGCAGCCACACGAGGGGGACAGAAGATGGCTACACCTTC
CASSHTRGTEDGYTF
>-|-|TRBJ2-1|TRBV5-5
TGTGCCAGCAGCTTGGGTCAGTACAATGAGCAGTTCTTC
CASSLGQYNEQFF